This T cell receptor beta chain was documented in a study of graft-versus-host responses after intestinal transplantation. Method: immunoSEQ multiplex PCR; TCRdb's copy keeps in-frame clones and lacks some. This sample yields some 19,000 clones, of which approximately 39% are seen a single time; 2% to 2.5% belongs to the top ten. Remarks on this clone: Mismatch with germline at one junction end may stem from a read error.

This clonotype was obtained from a human patient who was an organ donor for intestinal transplantation. The sample was alloreactive CD4+ T cells from a mixed lymphocyte reaction culture, taken before transplantation. Sample subset: CFSE-low proliferating T cells sorted from roughly six-day pre-transplant mixed lymphocyte reaction (GvH or HvG direction).

This CDR3 is CAINEGTLYNEQFF. The CDR3 bases are TGTGCCATCAATGAGGGGACGCTATACAATGAGCAGTTCTTC. V usage is TRBV10-3 and J usage is TRBJ2-1; D is perhaps TRBD1 or TRBD2 (5 bases each). Germline V gene sequence: CDR1 ENHRY, CDR2 SYGVKD. The CDR3 is 14 residues long.